Shown below are 4 T cell receptor beta chains from a single sample sequenced in a study of blood T cell repertoires in COVID-19 (dated by TCRdb to 2018 to 2021). Library preparation employed the immunoSEQ multiplex PCR assay. In its TCRdb copy, this immuneACCESS table keeps in-frame sequences only and misses some clones. Where compared with another copy, unresolved V genes explain less than half of these, and the others have no known cause. Here the sample has tens of thousands of clones; around 80% occur a single time. The leading ten clones occupy 2.5% to 3% of the sample. Sequencing used peripheral blood. These receptors were collected from a man of 80 years or more with active or convalescent COVID-19.

The DNA of the CDR3 is TGTGCCTGGAGCCCCCATCTAGCGGACAATGAGCAGTTCTTC. The encoded protein is CAWSPHLADNEQFF. This chain connects TRBV30 to TRBJ2-1, with 7 bases matching TRBD2. The CDR3 totals 14 residues. Trimming took 3 bases from V and 5 from J; bases not matched to a gene: 7. The germline V gene has CDR1 GTSNPN and CDR2 SVGIG (reference sequence).

The chain employs TRBV5-1 and TRBJ1-1; D is possibly TRBD1 (6 bases). The CDR3 sequence is 15 residues long. V was trimmed by 2 bases and J by 0 bases, leaving 11 bases between them. The germline gives CDR1 SGHRS, CDR2 YFSETQ. DNA for the CDR3: TGCGCCAGCAGCTTCATGGGGGCATTGAACACTGAAGCTTTCTTT. It specifies CASSFMGALNTEAFF.

CDR3 sequence reads: CASSQDRGSGYTF. CDR3 in DNA: TGTGCCAGCAGCCAAGACAGGGGAAGCGGCTACACCTTC. This chain joins TRBV4-2 and TRBJ1-2, with D perhaps TRBD1 (6 bases). Germline lookup yields CDR1 LGHNA and CDR2 YNFKEQ. This CDR3 has 13 residues. V was shortened by 0 bases and J by 8 bases, with 10 bases between the two germline ends.

This chain uses TRBV19 with TRBJ1-1, with 9 bases aligning to TRBD1. The germline gives CDR1 LNHDA, CDR2 SQIVND (reference sequence). Trimming removed 3 bases from V and 5 bases from J; junction bases left unmatched: 7. This CDR3 region has 15 residues. This chain's CDR3 is CASSIEGTGLTEAFF. CDR3 bases: TGTGCCAGTAGTATTGAAGGGACAGGGCTTACTGAAGCTTTCTTT.